Following are 5 T cell receptor beta chains from one sample sequenced in a study of spatial heterogeneity in lung cancer (dated by TCRdb to 2018 to 2020). General study outcomes and caveats: The tumor nonsynonymous mutation count correlated with the number of expanded alpha and beta TCRs within the tumor.

No antigen is known for these receptors. The meaning of the sample's time point label: sample taken at primary tumor resection. The library was generated by 5' RACE. The sample was run on a NextSeq 500. Using fastp at Q25 and MiXCR, TCRdb reprocessed the public reads and kept productive beta chains. Each entry is one CDR3 protein sequence, shown with its most common DNA and genes. In all, the sample holds 3,000 to 3,500 distinct CDR3 sequences, and roughly 6.1% of those were seen once. Of the sample, more than 12% is held by the ten largest clones. Sequencing used lung tumor tissue, obtained at surgery. Every receptor here comes from a male donor with early-stage non-small cell lung cancer.

The table lists this clonotype with many counts. This chain links TRBV30 with TRBJ2-7; D gene uncertain. The CDR3 sequence is 12 residues long. Germline CDR1 is GTSNPN and CDR2 is SVGIG (reference sequence). Trimming shortened V by 5 bases and J by 3 bases, and 11 bases separated the two germline ends. CDR3 sequence: CAWGFADYEQYF. CDR3 bases: TGTGCCTGGGGGTTCGCGGACTACGAGCAGTACTTC.

The table lists this clonotype with a few counts. The chain is built from TRBV6-2 or TRBV6-3 and TRBJ2-1; D perhaps matches TRBD1 (6 bases). The CDR3 has 14 residues. Germline CDR1 reads MNHEY; CDR2 reads SVGEGT. The V end lost 5 bases, the J end lost 9 bases, and 17 bases lay between the germline ends. The chain's CDR3 is CASSPLLRGSEQFF. DNA of the CDR3: TGTGCCAGCAGTCCTCTCCTCAGGGGTAGTGAGCAGTTCTTC.

This clonotype was observed at least ten times. V and J are TRBV14 and TRBJ1-6, with D possibly being TRBD1 (6 bases). V lost 3 bases and J lost 8, with 11 bases in between. The germline CDR1 and CDR2 sequences are SGHDN and FVKESK. This CDR3 has 14 amino acids. The CDR3 protein is CASSQVGGDSPLHF. The CDR3 nucleotides read TGTGCCAGCAGCCAGGTCGGGGGCGATTCACCCCTCCACTTT.

This clonotype was seen ten or more times. The chain combines TRBV9 with TRBJ2-2; D ambiguous. This CDR3 is 12 amino acids long. The germline gives CDR1 SGDLS, CDR2 YYNGEE. Trimming cost V 3 bases and J 6 bases, with 6 bases left between them. The CDR3 region is CASSARAGELFF. The CDR3, as DNA: TGTGCCAGCAGCGCCCGGGCCGGGGAGCTGTTTTTT.

This clonotype is labeled as medium-sized (0.01 to 0.1%). V usage is TRBV12-3 or TRBV12-4 and J usage is TRBJ2-5, with 8 bases aligning to TRBD2. The V and J ends lost 7 bases and 2 bases, in that order; junction bases with no gene match: 12. This CDR3 comprises 16 residues. DNA for the CDR3: TGTGCCAGCACCGCGAATAGCGGGGTAACACAAGAGACCCAGTACTTC. Amino acids: CASTANSGVTQETQYF.